This T cell receptor beta chain came from a study of blood T cell repertoires in COVID-19 (TCRdb year 2020). Broadly, across the study: Samples covering the acute and convalescent phases of COVID-19 were provided by collaborators in the United States, Italy and Spain. Sample metadata almost always included a de-identified subject ID, COVID-19 status, age in years and sex. The samples were drawn from two sources: the first 160 participants of the ongoing ImmuneRACE study, and about 1,300 subjects contributed by 6 global collaborators. Deeply sampled blood TCRbeta repertoires from subjects exposed to, actively infected with, or recovered from COVID-19 were included in the dataset. The prospective study material was composed of cDNA or gDNA derived from T cells, B-cell-depleted T cells, or PBMCs. HLA class I and class II types, where available, came from metadata supplied by the sample provider rather than from assay-based typing. The repertoires were released in a freely available public database intended as a resource for research on the immune response to SARS-CoV-2. Summary of the overall study and its limitations: How much clinical and demographic metadata was included differed by source and by participant, and the metadata was provided uncurated.

At one collaborating source in Seattle, patients were enrolled during active infection and were followed longitudinally through the course of disease. Collaborating institutions collected whole blood in K2EDTA tubes following their own protocols. For TCRbeta analysis, collaborator samples were shipped as frozen whole blood, as isolated PBMCs, or as DNA extracted from either sample type. Comment on this clone: Its specific antigen is unknown. Nothing much larger sits one base from this clone, and base qualities are not available.

TCRbeta CDR3 regions were amplified from genomic DNA using the immunoSEQ Assay, a bias-controlled multiplex PCR. As for how the authors treated the data: Nucleated cell counts per sample were estimated from amplification of reference gene primers within the assay. Sequence reads were collapsed and filtered to measure the absolute abundance of every unique TCRbeta CDR3 rearrangement. For each sample, productive Simpson clonality was calculated as the square root of Simpson's diversity index over productive rearrangements. Held by TCRdb, this immuneACCESS table contains in-frame sequences only and omits some clones. Under half of the omission traces to an unresolved V gene where checked; the cause of the rest is unknown. That table gives V, J and clone size, and the DNA gave D and trimming. A total of 50,000 to 65,000 clones appear in this sample, 84% of them only once. The top ten hold about 16% of the sample.

From the cysteine up to the phenylalanine, the CDR3 has a length of 17 residues. Only the CDR3 part of the read is kept: 51 bases, read in frame from the first base. V loses 4 bases at its end and J loses 9 bases; junction bases beyond the gene matches: 13. Looking up the germline V gene yields CDR1 SGHRS and CDR2 YFSETQ. This receptor was identified in a man between 60 and 75 years old with COVID-19, enrolled during active disease. The sequence joins TRBV5-1 to TRBJ2-1; TRBD2 fits 13 bases in the junction. The sequencing sample was made of peripheral blood. The bases read TGCGCCAGCAGCAGCCGGACGGGACTAGCGGGGAGGGTTGAGCAGTTCTTC. Translated, this gives CASSSRTGLAGRVEQFF.